These 23 T cell receptor beta chains came from one sample sequenced in a study of T-cell reconstitution after alpha-beta-depleted transplantation in children. Unique molecular identifiers tagged the TCRbeta library. TCRdb reprocessed the PCR reads via MiXCR and lists one record per CDR3 protein. The sample contains around 480,000 distinct CDR3 sequences, approximately 29% of which appear only once. The sequencing here drew on PBMCs from the stem cell graft donor, taken from the stem cell graft. These TCRs come from a human donor who donated a stem cell graft to a child with aplastic anemia.

In its sample, this clonotype was seen a few times. The chain joins TRBV29-1 to TRBJ2-1; 7 bases agree with TRBD1. CDR3 length equals 14 residues. V gave up 6 bases and J gave up 4 bases; unmatched junction bases: 9. Germline-derived CDR1 and CDR2 are SQVTM and ANQGSEA. The CDR3 DNA sequence: TGCAGCGTCGAGGACAGGTCAAAGTACAATGAGCAGTTCTTC. Protein product: CSVEDRSKYNEQFF.

This clonotype was detected a few times. The J gene is TRBJ2-1, the V gene TRBV12-3 or TRBV12-4; D remains unclear. The CDR3 sequence is 13 residues long. Trimming pared 3 bases from V and 8 bases from J, leaving 11 bases between. This CDR3 is CASSFVSVYEQFF. The CDR3 DNA sequence: TGTGCCAGCAGTTTCGTGAGTGTCTATGAGCAGTTCTTC.

V is TRBV12-3 or TRBV12-4 and J is TRBJ2-1; 9 nucleotides align to TRBD2. V gave up 5 bases and J gave up 6 bases; unmatched junction bases: 11. The CDR3 spans 16 residues. The CDR3 nucleotides read TGTGCCAGCAGTCGCCGGTGGGCGGGGGGGGCCAATGAGCAGTTCTTC. This sequence encodes CASSRRWAGGANEQFF.

CDR3 DNA sequence: TGTGCCAGCTCACCTCGAAAGGAGACCCAGTACTTC. Residues: CASSPRKETQYF. This rearrangement joins TRBV18 to TRBJ2-5, with D unclear. The CDR3 loop spans 12 amino acids. Germline CDR1 is KGHSH and CDR2 is LQKENI. The ends were cut back, 3 bases at V and 5 bases at J, with 7 bases in the middle. Complete variable domain (other parts from reference TRBV18 and TRBJ2-5): NAGVMQNPRHLVRRRGQEARLRCSPMKGHSHVYWYRQLPEEGLKFMVYLQKENIIDESGMPKERFSAEFPKEGPSILRIQQVVRGDSAAYFCASSPRKETQYFGPGTRLLVL.

CDR3 nucleotides: TGTGCCAGCAGCGTAGATAACGGGATTTTCAATGAGCAGTTCTTC. Amino acid sequence: CASSVDNGIFNEQFF. The V call is TRBV9, the J call TRBJ2-1; D possibly corresponds to TRBD2 (5 bases). The ends were cut back, 0 bases at V and 6 bases at J, with 13 bases in the middle. This CDR3 has 15 residues. Germline loops: CDR1 SGDLS, CDR2 YYNGEE. The complete variable domain, with remaining parts taken from reference TRBV9 and TRBJ2-1, reads DSGVTQTPKHLITATGQRVTLRCSPRSGDLSVYWYQQSLDQGLQFLIQYYNGEERAKGNILERFSAQQFPDLHSELNLSSLELGDSALYFCASSVDNGIFNEQFFGPGTRLTVL.

This chain uses TRBV7-2 with TRBJ2-5, with D possibly matching TRBD2 (5 bases). Trimming took off 5 bases at V and 7 bases at J, with 14 bases between the two ends. This CDR3 is built from 13 residues. Germline values: CDR1 SGHTA, CDR2 FQGNSA. The CDR3 sequence is CASSPPIRGTQYF. CDR3 DNA: TGTGCCAGCAGCCCACCCATTCGGGGGACCCAGTACTTC.

The chain joins TRBV20-1 to TRBJ1-1, with D perhaps TRBD1 (5 bases). The length of the CDR3 is 13 residues. Between the trimmed V and J ends, which lost 5 bases and 13 bases, there was a span of 23 bases. CDR1 and CDR2 from the germline V gene are DFQATT and SNEGSKA (reference sequence). The CDR3 loop reads CSAPLRQGNIGFF. CDR3 DNA sequence: TGCAGTGCTCCCCTAAGGCAGGGCAATATAGGTTTCTTT.

The chain couples TRBV14 to TRBJ2-7, with unresolved D. The CDR3 has 13 residues. V gave up 4 bases and J gave up 6 bases, with 13 bases separating them. Germline-derived CDR1 and CDR2 are SGHDN and FVKESK. The DNA for the CDR3 is TGTGCCAGCAGCCGGTTTGGCGTCAGCGAGCAGTACGTC. It yields the protein CASSRFGVSEQYV.

The V and J genes are TRBV4-2 and TRBJ1-1; TRBD1 is a possible D gene (6 bases). Between the trimmed V and J ends, which lost 0 bases and 3 bases, there was a span of 11 bases. CDR1 is LGHNA, CDR2 YNFKEQ, per germline. The CDR3 covers 15 residues. This chain's CDR3 is CASSQDMRGDTEAFF. The CDR3 DNA follows: TGTGCCAGCAGCCAAGACATGAGGGGGGACACTGAAGCTTTCTTT.

This clonotype was seen a handful of times. The chain is built from TRBV6-2 or TRBV6-3 and TRBJ2-1; 9 nucleotides match TRBD1. CDR3 length equals 15 residues. V dropped 5 bases and J dropped 6; count of bases not matched to a gene: 8. The germline CDR1 and CDR2 sequences are MNHEY and SVGEGT. This CDR3 reads CASSGGQGLGNEQFF. The CDR3 nucleotides read TGTGCCAGCAGTGGAGGACAGGGGCTTGGCAATGAGCAGTTCTTC.

The chain joins TRBV2 to TRBJ2-1, with D perhaps assigned TRBD1 or TRBD2 (5 bases each). The CDR3 runs 16 residues. CDR1 SNHLY and CDR2 FYNNEI come from the germline V gene. The germline V and J ends were trimmed by 3 bases and 2 bases, with 14 bases remaining between them. The CDR3 coding sequence is TGTGCCAGCAGTGAGGGTCGGGGCTCACCCTACAATGAGCAGTTCTTC. It translates to CASSEGRGSPYNEQFF.

J is TRBJ1-1 and V is TRBV5-6; no reliable D call. The germline V gene encodes CDR1 SGHDT and CDR2 YYEEEE. The CDR3 has 14 residues. Trimming removed 5 bases at V and 7 bases at J, with 18 bases between. CDR3 sequence reads: CASRRYKGRFEAFF. CDR3 nucleotides: TGTGCCAGCAGGCGTTACAAGGGCCGCTTTGAAGCTTTCTTT.

This clonotype has just a few counts. The chain has TRBV9 and TRBJ1-4, with D possibly being TRBD1 (5 bases). V lost 0 bases and J 0 bases, leaving 9 bases between the germline ends. Germline V gene lookup returns CDR1 SGDLS and CDR2 YYNGEE. The CDR3 contains 16 residues. CDR3 residues: CASSVGPGTTNEKLFF. CDR3 in DNA: TGTGCCAGCAGCGTAGGACCAGGGACAACTAATGAAAAACTGTTTTTT.

This clonotype was found a few times. This chain joins TRBV7-3 and TRBJ2-3, with 8 bases that match TRBD2. Germline lookup yields CDR1 SGHTA and CDR2 FQGTGA. Trimming cost V 4 bases and J 5 bases; bases outside gene matches: 8. The CDR3 is 15 residues long. In DNA form, the CDR3 reads TGTGCCAGCAGCTCCGGGACTCGGGAGGGAGATACGCAGTATTTT. Its protein is CASSSGTREGDTQYF.

This clonotype was seen only once. The V call is TRBV10-3, the J call TRBJ2-1, with 16 nucleotides matching TRBD2. The J segment lost 14 bases and the V segment lost 10 bases, leaving 11 bases of the junction unmatched. CDR1 and CDR2 (germline): ENHRY, SYGVKD. The CDR3 is 14 residues long. This CDR3 reads CATGTSGRAPGEFF. In nucleotides, the CDR3 is TGTGCCACCGGGACTAGCGGGAGGGCCCCGGGAGAGTTCTTC.

This clonotype was recorded a few times. V usage is TRBV10-3 and J usage is TRBJ2-1; D is uncertain. This CDR3 comprises 13 residues. Germline CDR1 and CDR2: ENHRY and SYGVKD. V dropped 6 bases and J dropped 4 bases, with 10 bases sitting between them. In DNA, the CDR3 is TGTGCCATCAGCCCCGACCTGTACAATGAGCAGTTCTTC. As protein: CAISPDLYNEQFF.

The chain links TRBV19 to TRBJ2-2; no clear D gene. Trimming stripped 3 bases from V and 4 bases from J, with 6 bases between. The length of the CDR3 is 13 residues. Germline-derived CDR1 and CDR2 are LNHDA and SQIVND (reference sequence). CDR3 in DNA: TGTGCCAGTAGTATCCATCCCACCGGGGAGCTGTTTTTT. Its translation is CASSIHPTGELFF.

This rearrangement joins TRBV6-1 to TRBJ1-5; unclear D gene. Germline values: CDR1 MNHNS, CDR2 SASEGT. The V end was cut by 7 bases, the J end by 0 bases, with 10 bases between. The CDR3 is made up of 14 amino acids. The CDR3: CASNSQYSNQPQHF. CDR3 coding DNA: TGTGCCAGCAACAGCCAATATAGCAATCAGCCCCAGCATTTT.

This clonotype was recorded many times. The gene calls are TRBV6-5 and TRBJ2-1, with D uncertain. Germline CDR1 reads MNHEY; CDR2 reads SVGAGI. Between the trimmed V and J ends, which lost 0 bases and 3 bases, there was a span of 6 bases. The CDR3 spans 14 residues. The CDR3 nucleotides read TGTGCCAGCAGTTACTCAGGCAGCTACAATGAGCAGTTCTTC. It translates to CASSYSGSYNEQFF.

This clonotype showed up just a few times. This chain uses TRBV12-3 or TRBV12-4 with TRBJ1-2; no reliable D call. Trimming shortened V by 3 bases and J by 3 bases, and 11 bases separated the two germline ends. The CDR3 runs to 14 residues. DNA for the CDR3: TGTGCCAGCAGTTTGGGCAGTTCGGACTATGGCTACACCTTC. As protein: CASSLGSSDYGYTF.

In nucleotides, the CDR3 is TGCGCCAGCAGCTCAGACTTCCGCACAGATACGCAGTATTTT. This codes for CASSSDFRTDTQYF. This chain links TRBV5-1 with TRBJ2-3; D uncertain. The length of the CDR3 is 14 residues. V was cut by 3 bases and J by 1 base, with 9 bases left in between. Germline V lookup: CDR1 SGHRS, CDR2 YFSETQ.

This clonotype was seen a few times. The rearrangement links TRBV15 to TRBJ1-5, with 9 bases that match TRBD1. Germline V gene lookup returns CDR1 LNHNV and CDR2 YYDKDF (reference sequence). The CDR3 is made up of 15 amino acids. Germline trimming cut 3 bases from V and 6 bases from J; bases unmatched to any gene: 6. The CDR3 spells CATSRDRGVVQPQHF. The CDR3 nucleotides are TGTGCCACCAGCAGGGACAGGGGAGTGGTTCAGCCCCAGCATTTT.

This clonotype was recorded a few times. CDR3 sequence reads: CASSNRDRYYEQYF. The CDR3 region has the DNA TGTGCCAGCAGTAACCGGGACAGGTACTACGAGCAGTACTTC. The genes are TRBV6-5 and TRBJ2-7; 8 nucleotides line up with TRBD1. V lost 5 bases and J lost 3; bases outside the gene matches: 6. The CDR3 is 14 residues long. Germline assignment: CDR1 MNHEY and CDR2 SVGAGI.